These 21 T cell receptor beta chains share one sample of origin, sequenced in a study of glioma-infiltrating T cells after dendritic cell vaccination. The time point here: after dendritic cell vaccination, including at tumor progression/relapse. Method: immunoSEQ multiplex PCR; TCRdb's copy keeps in-frame clones and lacks some. The sample holds roughly 100,000 clones, around 91% seen once. The source was blood, collected after dendritic cell vaccination. The receptors stem from a human donor with glioblastoma.

The chain links TRBV5-4 to TRBJ2-3, with no clear D. CDR1 and CDR2 (germline): SGHNT, YYREEE (reference sequence). The CDR3 extends over 15 amino acids. The V end lost 3 bases, the J end lost 0 bases, and 11 bases lay between the germline ends. CDR3 sequence (DNA): TGTGCCAGCAGCTCCATGACAAAGAGCACAGATACGCAGTATTTT. Protein: CASSSMTKSTDTQYF.

This chain uses TRBV5-6 with TRBJ2-7; a weak D match, TRBD2 (6 bases). The CDR3 is 16 residues long. V was clipped by 6 bases and J by 2 bases, with 21 bases between them. Germline CDR1 and CDR2: SGHDT and YYEEEE. Here the CDR3 reads CASTSVSGELTYEQYF. Here the CDR3 DNA reads TGTGCCAGCACCTCAGTATCGGGGGAGCTTACCTACGAGCAGTACTTC.

The rearrangement joins TRBV28 to TRBJ1-2; 9 bases align to TRBD1. The CDR3 consists of 14 residues. Per germline, CDR1 MDHEN and CDR2 SYDVKM. Unmatched junction bases numbered 12, after V lost 8 bases and J lost 8 bases. CDR3 loop: CASVSVQGAGGYTF. DNA for the CDR3: TGTGCCAGCGTCTCTGTACAGGGGGCAGGAGGCTACACCTTC.

The sample holds one count of this clone. Here the CDR3 DNA reads TGTGCCAGCAGTTCCCCCCTTCTACAGGGTCCCTATGGCTACACCTTC. This encodes CASSSPLLQGPYGYTF. The V and J genes are TRBV6-6 and TRBJ1-2; TRBD1 might be the D (6 bases). Germline CDR1 reads MNHNY; CDR2 reads SVGAGI (reference sequence). The CDR3 loop spans 16 amino acids. Trimming removed 4 bases from V and 4 bases from J, with 19 bases in between.

The table lists this clone with a count of one. The chain recombines TRBV6-5 with TRBJ1-1; no firm D call. The CDR3 contains 12 residues. The germline CDR1 and CDR2 sequences are MNHEY and SVGAGI. V shed 4 bases and J shed 10 bases, with 13 bases lying between them. CDR3 sequence (DNA): TGTGCCAGCAGTTCTCCGGGAAGTCGAGCTTTCTTT. This translates into CASSSPGSRAFF.

This rearrangement joins TRBV11-2 to TRBJ2-5; TRBD1 agrees at 8 bases. Germline CDR1 SGHAT, CDR2 FQNNGV. The CDR3 spans 15 residues. Trimming at V came to 5 bases and at J to 2 bases, leaving 7 bases not matched to a gene. The DNA of the CDR3 is TGTGCCAGCAGCCAGGGACAGGCTCCTCAAGAGACCCAGTACTTC. Translating gives CASSQGQAPQETQYF.

The gene calls are TRBV2 and TRBJ1-1; no definite D call. The CDR3 consists of 12 residues. Deletions cut 0 bases from V and 11 bases from J, with 10 bases between. The V gene's germline CDR1 is SNHLY and CDR2 FYNNEI. The CDR3 loop reads CASSEARDNAFF. The CDR3 nucleotides read TGTGCCAGCAGTGAAGCGCGAGACAATGCTTTCTTT.

This clone was counted once. The V and J genes are TRBV7-9 and TRBJ2-7; tentatively, D is TRBD1 (6 bases). V lost 4 bases to trimming and J lost 3 bases, with 10 bases between them. Germline values: CDR1 SEHNR, CDR2 FQNEAQ (reference sequence). This CDR3 comprises 13 residues. CDR3 sequence (DNA): TGTGCCAGCAGCTCAGGACAGTTCTACGAGCAGTACTTC. Its protein product is CASSSGQFYEQYF.

This chain joins TRBV6-1 and TRBJ1-5; 7 bases map to TRBD1. J was trimmed by 7 bases and V by 4 bases; bases with no gene match: 16. CDR1 and CDR2 (germline): MNHNS, SASEGT. The CDR3 consists of 17 residues. Here the CDR3 DNA reads TGTGCCAGCAGTGGTCCCGGGACAGCCCGGGGGGGGCAGCCCCAGCATTTT. It translates to CASSGPGTARGGQPQHF.

The chain uses TRBV2 and TRBJ1-1; D gene ambiguous. The V gene lost 7 bases and the J gene lost 2 bases, with 11 bases spanning the gap. Germline V CDR1 and CDR2: SNHLY, FYNNEI. This CDR3 contains 13 residues. DNA for the CDR3: TGTGCCAGCATAGAGGAGCTTAACACTGAAGCTTTCTTT. Translation gives CASIEELNTEAFF.

This chain joins TRBV11-2 and TRBJ1-6; TRBD1 agrees at 11 bases. The germline gives CDR1 SGHAT, CDR2 FQNNGV. There are 15 residues in the CDR3. Trimming cost V 3 bases and J 7 bases; bases outside gene matches: 2. CDR3 loop: CASSFRDRGNSPLHF. The CDR3, as DNA: TGTGCCAGCAGCTTTCGGGACAGGGGGAATTCACCCCTCCACTTT.

CDR3 residues: CASSEGGGNYGYTF. For the CDR3, the DNA is TGTGCCAGCAGTGAAGGGGGCGGAAACTATGGCTACACCTTC. The rearrangement uses TRBV6-1 and TRBJ1-2; weak D call: TRBD1 (5 bases). The V end was cut by 1 base, the J end by 2 bases, with 8 bases between. The CDR3 is 14 amino acids. Germline V lookup: CDR1 MNHNS, CDR2 SASEGT.

The chain couples TRBV18 to TRBJ1-6; 10 bases are a match to TRBD1. Germline CDR1 is KGHSH and CDR2 is LQKENI. This CDR3 region has 14 residues. Losses at the gene ends were 2 bases for V and 10 bases for J; bases not matched to a gene: 2. CDR3 region: CASSPGTGASPLHF. CDR3 DNA: TGTGCCAGCTCACCAGGGACAGGGGCCTCACCCCTCCACTTT.

CDR3 protein: CASSHTAGGKPYEQYF. The CDR3 nucleotides read TGTGCCAGCAGCCATACGGCGGGGGGCAAACCCTACGAGCAGTACTTC. The chain is built from TRBV11-3 and TRBJ2-5; 8 bases are a match to TRBD2. TRBJ2-7 explains the end of the DNA better; the J call may be wrong. Germline-derived CDR1 and CDR2 are SGHNT and YENEEA. The CDR3 loop spans 16 amino acids.

The chain uses TRBV5-1 and TRBJ2-7, with D maybe TRBD2 (5 bases). V lost 0 bases and J 6 bases, leaving 13 bases between the germline ends. The CDR3 is made up of 14 amino acids. Germline V gives CDR1 SGHRS, CDR2 YFSETQ. CDR3 nucleotide sequence: TGCGCCAGCAGCTTGGCGCTAGCTTCGTCCGAGCAGTACTTC. It codes for CASSLALASSEQYF.

This rearrangement joins TRBV9 to TRBJ2-3; D is perhaps TRBD2 (7 bases). Per the germline V gene, CDR1 is SGDLS and CDR2 is YYNGEE. Trimming stripped 2 bases from V and 3 bases from J, with 16 bases between. CDR3 length equals 16 residues. The CDR3 sequence is CASSVFEGGGTDTQYF. The CDR3 coding sequence is TGTGCCAGCAGCGTGTTTGAGGGAGGGGGAACAGATACGCAGTATTTT.

The chain couples TRBV27 to TRBJ2-2, with a weak D call TRBD2 (5 bases). V was pared by 2 bases and J by 4 bases, with 11 bases between. CDR3 length equals 15 residues. Germline V gives CDR1 MNHEY, CDR2 SMNVEV (reference sequence). CDR3 DNA sequence: TGTGCCAGCAGTTTAACTAGTACGGGCACCGGGGAGCTGTTTTTT. Translated, it gives CASSLTSTGTGELFF.

The chain recombines TRBV30 with TRBJ2-6; 9 bases fit TRBD1. The CDR3 has 17 amino acids. Germline loops: CDR1 GTSNPN, CDR2 SVGIG (reference sequence). With V trimmed by 1 base and J by 0 bases, 4 bases remained unmatched. This chain's CDR3 is CAWSEGQGDSGANVLTF. CDR3 nucleotide sequence: TGTGCCTGGAGTGAGGGACAGGGCGACTCTGGGGCCAACGTCCTGACTTTC.

The rearrangement joins TRBV27 to TRBJ1-2; tentatively, D is TRBD1 (6 bases). Trimming cost V 6 bases and J 5 bases, with 13 bases left between them. Looked up from germline, CDR1 is MNHEY and CDR2 is SMNVEV (reference sequence). The CDR3 covers 13 residues. CDR3: CASSQTGYYGYTF. The CDR3 bases are TGTGCCAGCAGCCAGACAGGATATTATGGCTACACCTTC.

The chain couples TRBV30 to TRBJ2-5; 9 bases line up with TRBD1. The CDR3 is 18 residues long. J gave up 5 bases and V 1 base, and 17 bases lay outside the gene matches. Germline loops: CDR1 GTSNPN, CDR2 SVGIG (reference sequence). The CDR3 sequence: CAWSEWTGVDFKSETQYF. CDR3 coding DNA: TGTGCCTGGAGTGAGTGGACAGGGGTAGATTTTAAAAGTGAGACCCAGTACTTC.

This clone was recorded only once. This chain links TRBV6-1 with TRBJ2-7; TRBD2 matches at 12 bases. With 3 bases clipped from V and 4 bases from J, the junction kept 4 bases outside the gene matches. The CDR3 is made up of 15 amino acids. CDR1 is MNHNS and CDR2 is SASEGT in the germline V gene. The CDR3 DNA sequence: TGTGCCAGCAGTGATGGACTAGCGGGACAATACGAGCAGTACTTC. It yields the protein CASSDGLAGQYEQYF.